Below are 15 T cell receptor beta chains sequenced from a single sample in a study of CD8 T cells in ankylosing spondylitis. Broader study findings: Roughly 8 highly homologous variants formed a TCR beta motif that appeared characteristic of ankylosing spondylitis blood.

These receptors' targets are unknown. Each CDR3 protein gets one entry after TCRdb re-called the 5' RACE reads with MiXCR. The table includes about 800,000 distinct CDR3 sequences, roughly 12% detected once. The sequenced material came from blood, either unsorted or a sorted T cell fraction (not recorded which). These receptors all stem from a male donor with ankylosing spondylitis.

This clonotype was counted between two and nine times. The chain couples TRBV12-3 or TRBV12-4 to TRBJ2-7; D may be TRBD2 (6 bases). V lost 2 bases to trimming and J lost 6 bases, with 8 bases between them. The CDR3 has 12 amino acids. The CDR3 DNA reads TGTGCCAGCAGTTTAAAGGGAGGCGAGCAGTACTTC. Encoded protein: CASSLKGGEQYF.

A few counts support this clonotype. The J gene is TRBJ2-7, the V gene TRBV20-1; the match to TRBD1 covers 7 bases. Germline assignment: CDR1 DFQATT and CDR2 SNEGSKA (reference sequence). The length of the CDR3 is 12 residues. V shed 5 bases and J 6 bases; nucleotides not matched to a gene: 7. The CDR3 sequence: CSAARQGGEQYF. CDR3 DNA sequence: TGCAGTGCTGCCAGACAGGGCGGCGAGCAGTACTTC.

The rearrangement joins TRBV7-3 to TRBJ1-2; D is possibly TRBD1 (6 bases). Trimming took 4 bases from V and 7 from J, leaving 10 bases between them. Germline CDR1 is SGHTA and CDR2 is FQGTGA. The CDR3 runs to 12 residues. The chain's CDR3 is CASSSPGAGYTF. The CDR3, as DNA: TGTGCCAGCAGCTCCCCAGGGGCTGGCTACACCTTC.

This clonotype came up many times. The chain couples TRBV29-1 to TRBJ1-2, with D possibly TRBD1 on 5 matching bases. CDR1 SQVTM and CDR2 ANQGSEA come from the germline V gene. There are 10 residues in the CDR3. V was cut by 6 bases and J by 7 bases, with 9 bases left in between. The CDR3 coding sequence is TGCAGCGTCCGGGACCCTGGCTACACCTTC. As protein: CSVRDPGYTF.

This clonotype was seen repeatedly, ten times or more. This chain connects TRBV5-1 to TRBJ2-1, with D possibly called TRBD1 or TRBD2 (5 bases each). This CDR3 spans 16 amino acids. The germline V gene encodes CDR1 SGHRS and CDR2 YFSETQ. V lost 4 bases, J lost 1 base, and 15 bases lay in between. CDR3 sequence (DNA): TGCGCCAGCAGCGGGGGTCAGGGTCCGTCCTACAATGAGCAGTTCTTC. Translated: CASSGGQGPSYNEQFF. The full variable domain, rest sourced from reference TRBV5-1 and TRBJ2-1, is KAGVTQTPRYLIKTRGQQVTLSCSPISGHRSVSWYQQTPGQGLQFLFEYFSETQRNKGNFPGRFSGRQFSNSRSEMNVSTLELGDSALYLCASSGGQGPSYNEQFFGPGTRLTVL.

At least ten counts were recorded for this clonotype. The genes are TRBV12-3 or TRBV12-4 and TRBJ1-2; D remains unclear. The V end lost 3 bases, the J end lost 0 bases, and 5 bases lay between the germline ends. The CDR3 has 13 amino acids. The CDR3 loop is CASSFGTNYGYTF. CDR3 coding DNA: TGTGCCAGCAGTTTCGGGACTAACTATGGCTACACCTTC.

The rearrangement uses TRBV20-1 and TRBJ2-5; a weak D match, TRBD1 (5 bases). Trimming pared 7 bases from V and 1 base from J, leaving 16 bases between. The germline gives CDR1 DFQATT, CDR2 SNEGSKA (reference sequence). The CDR3 extends over 14 amino acids. CDR3 nucleotides: TGCAGTGGAGCCCGTGGGGCAGCCCAAGAGACCCAGTACTTC. Translated: CSGARGAAQETQYF.

This clonotype was counted only a few times. The chain is built from TRBV5-5 and TRBJ2-7, with D possibly being TRBD1 or TRBD2 (5 bases each). This CDR3 has 13 amino acids. Germline loops: CDR1 SGHKS, CDR2 YYEKEE (reference sequence). V lost 4 bases, J lost 4 bases, and 12 bases lay in between. The DNA of the CDR3 is TGTGCCAGCAGCCCAGGGACCCTTTACGAGCAGTACTTC. Translation: CASSPGTLYEQYF.

The rearrangement uses TRBV7-2 and TRBJ2-5; perhaps TRBD2 as D (6 bases). CDR3 size: 15 residues. Trimming removed 6 bases at V and 4 bases at J, with 18 bases between. Germline V gene sequence: CDR1 SGHTA, CDR2 FQGNSA. CDR3 amino acids: CASSYATRGTETQYF. CDR3 nucleotides: TGTGCCAGCAGTTACGCGACTAGGGGAACAGAGACCCAGTACTTC.

In this sample, this clonotype turned up a few times. V is TRBV6-1 and J is TRBJ1-1; 9 bases are a match to TRBD1. Germline V lookup: CDR1 MNHNS, CDR2 SASEGT. The junction had 12 bases not matched to a gene; V was cut back by 6 bases and J by 10 bases. This CDR3 region has 14 residues. This CDR3 reads CASRNRGPGGAAFF. The CDR3 DNA reads TGTGCCAGCAGAAACAGGGGGCCTGGGGGGGCAGCTTTCTTT.

This clonotype occurred a few times. The V and J genes are TRBV6-2 or TRBV6-3 and TRBJ2-1; tentatively, D is TRBD2 (5 bases). Trimming cost V 1 base and J 7 bases, with 8 bases left between them. Germline CDR1 MNHEY, CDR2 SVGEGT. CDR3 length equals 13 residues. DNA of the CDR3: TGTGCCAGCAGTTACTACCCGGGGAATGAGCAGTTCTTC. This gives the protein CASSYYPGNEQFF.

There are many counts of this clonotype. The chain couples TRBV6-2 or TRBV6-3 to TRBJ2-1; 8 bases line up with TRBD2. Losses at the gene ends were 8 bases for V and 3 bases for J; bases not matched to a gene: 3. Germline CDR1 and CDR2: MNHEY and SVGEGT. The CDR3 sequence is 13 residues long. The CDR3 spells CASSTSDYNEQFF. CDR3 in DNA: TGTGCCAGCTCGACTAGCGACTACAATGAGCAGTTCTTC.

There are a few counts of this clonotype. The J gene is TRBJ1-5, the V gene TRBV20-1; 7 bases are a match to TRBD1. Losses at the gene ends were 6 bases for V and 4 bases for J; bases not matched to a gene: 12. The germline CDR1 and CDR2 sequences are DFQATT and SNEGSKA (reference sequence). CDR3 length equals 15 residues. In nucleotides, the CDR3 is TGCAGTGCCCCACAGGGGATCATGAGAAATCAGCCCCAGCATTTT. This gives the protein CSAPQGIMRNQPQHF.

This clonotype was seen just once. V and J are TRBV7-2 and TRBJ2-7, with 9 bases aligning to TRBD1. The germline V gene has CDR1 SGHTA and CDR2 FQGNSA. This CDR3 has 15 amino acids. The junction had 9 bases not matched to a gene; V was cut back by 4 bases and J by 5 bases. This CDR3 reads CASSSNRRTGDEQYF. DNA of the CDR3: TGTGCCAGCAGCTCTAACAGGCGGACAGGGGACGAGCAGTACTTC.

The V and J genes are TRBV7-2 and TRBJ1-6; possible D gene TRBD1, 5 bases. The CDR3 sequence is 15 residues long. Germline assignment: CDR1 SGHTA and CDR2 FQGNSA. The V end was cut by 4 bases, the J end by 7 bases, with 14 bases between. The CDR3 DNA reads as TGTGCCAGCAGCTCGTTGGGGGTAGGGAATTCACCCCTCCACTTT. Amino acid sequence: CASSSLGVGNSPLHF.